Below, 14 T cell receptor beta chains from the same sample are listed, as sequenced in a study of blood T cell repertoires in COVID-19. The table came from immunoSEQ multiplex PCR; TCRdb's copy has only in-frame clones and leaves some out. The top ten clones hold approximately 3% of a sample with about 160,000 clones, roughly 90% of them seen once. What was sequenced was peripheral blood. These receptors were taken from a man in his fifties or sixties with acute or convalescent COVID-19.

This clone was counted once. The chain employs TRBV5-1 and TRBJ1-1; maybe TRBD1 (6 bases). Germline values: CDR1 SGHRS, CDR2 YFSETQ. CDR3 length: 14 residues. Trimming removed 3 bases at V and 7 bases at J, with 16 bases between. The CDR3 coding sequence is TGCGCCAGCAGCTCACCCGGGACAATCGGTGAAGCTTTCTTT. Its translation is CASSSPGTIGEAFF.

V gene TRBV27 combines with J gene TRBJ2-7; D possibly corresponds to TRBD2 (6 bases). The CDR3 contains 13 residues. V was cut by 11 bases and J by 0 bases, with 14 bases left in between. From germline, CDR1 is MNHEY and CDR2 SMNVEV (reference sequence). The CDR3, as DNA: TGTGCCGGGGGGTCAGGGCTCTCCTACGAGCAGTACTTC. Translating gives CAGGSGLSYEQYF.

In this sample, this clone turned up many times. This sequence joins TRBV6-4 and TRBJ2-2; no definite D call. CDR3 length equals 14 residues. Trimming cost V 2 bases and J 5 bases, with 9 bases left between them. Germline assignment: CDR1 MRHNA and CDR2 SNTAGT. CDR3 protein: CASSDGVATGELFF. The DNA for the CDR3 is TGTGCCAGCAGTGACGGTGTGGCTACCGGGGAGCTGTTTTTT.

This chain links TRBV7-8 with TRBJ1-1, with D possibly being TRBD1 (6 bases). The V and J ends lost 5 bases and 5 bases respectively, with 18 bases between them. In germline, CDR1 is SGHVS, CDR2 FQNEAQ. The CDR3 sequence is 15 residues long. This CDR3 is CASSMGAFSGTEAFF. CDR3 nucleotide sequence: TGTGCCAGCAGCATGGGGGCCTTTTCAGGGACTGAAGCTTTCTTT.

V is TRBV12-3 or TRBV12-4 and J is TRBJ1-2; D is unresolved. Trimming shortened V by 3 bases and J by 4 bases, and 9 bases separated the two germline ends. This CDR3 region has 13 residues. The CDR3 coding sequence is TGTGCCAGCAGTTTGGGCCAGATCTATGGCTACACCTTC. It codes for CASSLGQIYGYTF.

The rearrangement joins TRBV5-1 to TRBJ2-7; TRBD2 matches at 11 bases. The CDR3 runs to 19 residues. Per germline, CDR1 SGHRS and CDR2 YFSETQ. Trimming took 4 bases from V and 2 from J; bases not matched to a gene: 17. The CDR3 here is CASSASPHPSGGLTYEQYF. CDR3 nucleotides: TGCGCCAGCAGCGCCTCCCCACATCCTAGCGGGGGGCTAACCTACGAGCAGTACTTC.

The genes are TRBV4-2 and TRBJ1-1, with 9 nucleotides matching TRBD1. The CDR3 sequence is 16 residues long. From germline, CDR1 is LGHNA and CDR2 YNFKEQ. V lost 3 bases and J lost 4; bases outside the gene matches: 9. The CDR3, as DNA: TGTGCCAGCAGCCACGGAACGACAGGGGGTCGCACTGAAGCTTTCTTT. Translating it yields CASSHGTTGGRTEAFF.

The V and J genes are TRBV5-1 and TRBJ2-3, with 10 positions matching TRBD1. J gave up 6 bases and V 4 bases, and 11 bases lay outside the gene matches. CDR1 and CDR2 from the germline V gene are SGHRS and YFSETQ. The CDR3 extends over 16 amino acids. The CDR3 sequence is CASSGTGTGVVDTQYF. The CDR3 nucleotides are TGCGCCAGCAGCGGCACCGGGACAGGGGTCGTGGATACGCAGTATTTT.

This rearrangement joins TRBV27 to TRBJ2-1; 8 bases map to TRBD2. This CDR3 contains 15 residues. Per the germline V gene, CDR1 is MNHEY and CDR2 is SMNVEV (reference sequence). V lost 4 bases and J lost 5; bases outside the gene matches: 7. CDR3 coding DNA: TGTGCCAGCAGTTCCCGCTCCGGGGGGGACAATGAGCAGTTCTTC. Amino acid sequence: CASSSRSGGDNEQFF.

The chain joins TRBV5-5 to TRBJ2-1; D ambiguous. Germline loops: CDR1 SGHKS, CDR2 YYEKEE (reference sequence). Trimming left V 0 bases short and J 4 bases short, with 5 bases between. This CDR3 has 13 residues. As DNA, the CDR3 is TGTGCCAGCAGCTTGGACATTTACAATGAGCAGTTCTTC. Translating gives CASSLDIYNEQFF.

This rearrangement joins TRBV11-3 to TRBJ2-1; D not certain. CDR1 is SGHNT, CDR2 YENEEA, per germline. Trimming removed 0 bases at V and 9 bases at J, with 15 bases between. There are 15 residues in the CDR3. The CDR3 DNA reads as TGTGCCAGCAGCTTAGATGGGTCTTTCAGGTTTGAGCAGTTCTTC. The encoded protein is CASSLDGSFRFEQFF. Full variable domain (outside the CDR3, taken from reference TRBV11-3 and TRBJ2-1): EAGVVQSPRYKIIEKKQPVAFWCNPISGHNTLYWYLQNLGQGPELLIRYENEEAVDDSQLPKDRFSAERLKGVDSTLKIQPAELGDSAVYLCASSLDGSFRFEQFFGPGTRLTVL.

The rearrangement links TRBV7-8 to TRBJ1-1; 8 nucleotides agree with TRBD1. After removal of 1 base from V and 7 bases from J, the junction contained 5 bases not matched to a gene. This CDR3 comprises 14 residues. Looked up from germline, CDR1 is SGHVS and CDR2 is FQNEAQ. CDR3 nucleotide sequence: TGTGCCAGCAGCTTAGTAGGACAGGGAATTGAAGCTTTCTTT. Translating it yields CASSLVGQGIEAFF.

V gene TRBV7-2 combines with J gene TRBJ2-3, with 7 positions matching TRBD1. Germline CDR1 SGHTA, CDR2 FQGNSA. Germline trimming cut 6 bases from V and 2 bases from J; bases unmatched to any gene: 11. This CDR3 is built from 16 residues. CDR3 region: CASRITGARSTDTQYF. The CDR3, as DNA: TGTGCCAGCAGGATAACAGGGGCCCGCTCCACAGATACGCAGTATTTT.

The chain is built from TRBV30 and TRBJ1-1; TRBD1 aligns across 7 bases. Germline CDR1 reads GTSNPN; CDR2 reads SVGIG (reference sequence). With 5 bases clipped from V and 1 base from J, the junction kept 10 bases outside the gene matches. The CDR3 covers 15 residues. This CDR3 is CAWGTWDSQNTEAFF. The CDR3 nucleotides are TGTGCCTGGGGTACCTGGGACAGCCAGAACACTGAAGCTTTCTTT.